Following are 17 T cell receptor beta chains from one sample sequenced in a study of chemoradiotherapy in HPV16-positive cancers. TCRdb's table, derived via immunoSEQ multiplex PCR, lists solely in-frame clones and lacks some. The data hold nearly 6,000 clones, with 73% observed a single time. Sample collection occurred from a patient who underwent chemoradiotherapy. These TCRs come from a human donor with HPV-associated anogenital cancer.

The chain recombines TRBV2 with TRBJ2-3; D unresolved. This CDR3 is built from 13 residues. V lost 7 bases and J 2 bases, leaving 10 bases between the germline ends. Germline-derived CDR1 and CDR2 are SNHLY and FYNNEI. The CDR3 sequence: CASTFADTDTQYF. CDR3 DNA sequence: TGTGCCAGCACCTTTGCAGACACAGATACGCAGTATTTT. The complete variable domain, with remaining parts taken from reference TRBV2 and TRBJ2-3, reads EPEVTQTPSHQVTQMGQEVILRCVPISNHLYFYWYRQILGQKVEFLVSFYNNEISEKSEIFDDQFSVERPDGSNFTLKIRSTKLEDSAMYFCASTFADTDTQYFGPGTRLTVL.

V gene TRBV4-3 combines with J gene TRBJ1-5; no clear D. The CDR3 has 13 residues. CDR1 and CDR2 from the germline V gene are LGHNA and YSLEER. V lost 1 base to trimming and J lost 2 bases, with 3 bases between them. CDR3 loop: CASSQGGNQPQHF. The CDR3 nucleotides are TGCGCCAGCAGCCAAGGGGGCAATCAGCCCCAGCATTTT.

V usage is TRBV2 and J usage is TRBJ1-5, with D unresolved. This CDR3 is 15 amino acids long. The germline V and J ends were trimmed by 4 bases and 1 base, with 11 bases remaining between them. Germline assignment: CDR1 SNHLY and CDR2 FYNNEI. CDR3 nucleotide sequence: TGTGCCAGCAGTGCCCGGGGAGAGAGCAATCAGCCCCAGCATTTT. Encoded protein: CASSARGESNQPQHF.

This chain connects TRBV11-3 to TRBJ2-5; TRBD2 agrees at 8 bases. V shed 1 base and J 3 bases; nucleotides not matched to a gene: 4. Germline CDR1 and CDR2: SGHNT and YENEEA. The length of the CDR3 is 15 residues. The CDR3, as DNA: TGTGCCAGCAGCTTAGGAGGGACTAGAGAAGAGACCCAGTACTTC. This encodes CASSLGGTREETQYF.

The chain carries TRBV19 and TRBJ1-6, with D perhaps TRBD1 (6 bases). The CDR3 consists of 16 residues. Germline-derived CDR1 and CDR2 are LNHDA and SQIVND (reference sequence). Trimming took 1 base from V and 6 from J, leaving 13 bases between them. The CDR3 DNA reads TGTGCCAGTAGTATAGCGTCGGGGGCGCGTAATTCACCCCTCCACTTT. Translated, it gives CASSIASGARNSPLHF. Based on the CDR3 plus reference TRBV19 and TRBJ1-6, the full variable domain is DGGITQSPKYLFRKEGQNVTLSCEQNLNHDAMYWYRQDPGQGLRLIYYSQIVNDFQKGDIAEGYSVSREKKESFPLTVTSAQKNPTAFYLCASSIASGARNSPLHFGNGTRLTVT.

J is TRBJ1-1 and V is TRBV7-9; 7 bases line up with TRBD1. Germline lookup yields CDR1 SEHNR and CDR2 FQNEAQ (reference sequence). Trimming took 7 bases from V and 3 from J; bases not matched to a gene: 8. The CDR3 contains 14 residues. The CDR3 sequence: CASTPQGGDTEAFF. CDR3 DNA sequence: TGTGCCAGCACCCCCCAGGGGGGGGACACTGAAGCTTTCTTT.

This clone was observed a few times. J is TRBJ1-2 and V is TRBV28, with unresolved D. CDR3 length: 16 residues. The ends were cut back, 4 bases at V and 5 bases at J, with 20 bases in the middle. Germline loops: CDR1 MDHEN, CDR2 SYDVKM. CDR3 loop: CASSSSSEVLGYGYTF. CDR3 nucleotide sequence: TGTGCCAGCAGTTCATCATCCGAGGTCCTTGGGTATGGCTACACCTTC.

The V gene is TRBV27, the J gene TRBJ1-2; D unclear. The CDR3 sequence is 13 residues long. Per germline, CDR1 MNHEY and CDR2 SMNVEV (reference sequence). The V and J ends lost 8 bases and 4 bases respectively, with 14 bases between them. CDR3 nucleotides: TGTGCCAGCTCTAAGACACGGGCCTATGGCTACACCTTC. This gives the protein CASSKTRAYGYTF.

This sequence joins TRBV7-2 and TRBJ2-7, with TRBD1 identical over 12 bases. Trimming took 2 bases from V and 0 from J; bases not matched to a gene: 5. Germline V gene sequence: CDR1 SGHTA, CDR2 FQGNSA. This CDR3 has 17 residues. For the CDR3, the DNA is TGTGCCAGCAGCTTACCGCGGGACAGGGGGCACTCCTACGAGCAGTACTTC. Translated: CASSLPRDRGHSYEQYF.

V gene TRBV27 combines with J gene TRBJ2-1; D is ambiguous. The CDR3 is 13 amino acids. CDR1 is MNHEY and CDR2 is SMNVEV in the germline V gene (reference sequence). Trimming took 6 bases from V and 9 from J, leaving 15 bases between them. The CDR3 loop is CASSLGQRSEQFF. CDR3 DNA sequence: TGTGCCAGCAGCCTGGGTCAGCGCAGTGAGCAGTTCTTC.

The chain carries TRBV30 and TRBJ2-7, with D tentatively TRBD2 (6 bases). V lost 0 bases and J lost 6, with 15 bases in between. The CDR3 extends over 14 amino acids. In germline, CDR1 is GTSNPN, CDR2 SVGIG (reference sequence). The CDR3 nucleotides read TGTGCCTGGAGTGTAGAGCTAGGAGGGTCCGAGCAGTACTTC. It translates to CAWSVELGGSEQYF.

The rearrangement joins TRBV4-2 to TRBJ1-4; the D gene is possibly TRBD1 (6 bases). The CDR3 contains 14 residues. The V and J ends lost 6 bases and 6 bases respectively, with 14 bases between them. Germline V gives CDR1 LGHNA, CDR2 YNFKEQ. In DNA, the CDR3 is TGTGCCAGCAGATACACAGGGAATGATGAAAAACTGTTTTTT. Encoded protein: CASRYTGNDEKLFF.

The CDR3 reads CASSLSGGAGNQPQHF. CDR3 in DNA: TGTGCCAGCAGCTTATCCGGGGGCGCGGGCAATCAGCCCCAGCATTTT. This chain links TRBV7-2 with TRBJ1-5, with TRBD1 as a possible D gene (6 bases). The CDR3 runs to 16 residues. V was cut by 2 bases and J by 2 bases, with 13 bases left in between. Per the germline V gene, CDR1 is SGHTA and CDR2 is FQGNSA.

The chain couples TRBV4-3 to TRBJ1-2; 7 bases align to TRBD1. This CDR3 is 15 amino acids long. Looked up from germline, CDR1 is LGHNA and CDR2 is YSLEER. After removal of 0 bases from V and 3 bases from J, the junction contained 4 bases not matched to a gene. CDR3 nucleotide sequence: TGCGCCAGCAGCCAAGATCCCAGGGGGGACTATGGCTACACCTTC. Residues: CASSQDPRGDYGYTF.

CDR3 sequence reads: CASSLYYAGRQETQYF. DNA for the CDR3: TGCGCCAGCAGCTTGTATTACGCAGGGCGCCAAGAGACCCAGTACTTC. The J gene is TRBJ2-5, the V gene TRBV5-1; weak D call: TRBD1 (5 bases). Per the germline V gene, CDR1 is SGHRS and CDR2 is YFSETQ. The V end was cut by 1 base, the J end by 1 base, with 14 bases between. CDR3 length equals 16 residues. Based on the CDR3 plus reference TRBV5-1 and TRBJ2-5, the full variable domain is KAGVTQTPRYLIKTRGQQVTLSCSPISGHRSVSWYQQTPGQGLQFLFEYFSETQRNKGNFPGRFSGRQFSNSRSEMNVSTLELGDSALYLCASSLYYAGRQETQYFGPGTRLLVL.

The chain is built from TRBV14 and TRBJ2-1, with TRBD2 matching over 8 bases. Germline loops: CDR1 SGHDN, CDR2 FVKESK. J lost 3 bases, V lost 0 bases, and 7 bases had no gene match. This CDR3 is 17 amino acids long. As DNA, the CDR3 is TGTGCCAGCAGCCAAGACCCTGGACTAGCTATCTACAATGAGCAGTTCTTC. Translation gives CASSQDPGLAIYNEQFF.

The rearrangement links TRBV5-4 to TRBJ2-7, with D tentatively TRBD1 or TRBD2 (5 bases each). Germline assignment: CDR1 SGHNT and CDR2 YYREEE (reference sequence). This CDR3 is built from 14 residues. Deletions cut 2 bases from V and 5 bases from J, with 14 bases between. In nucleotides, the CDR3 is TGTGCCAGCAGCTTCAGTGGGCAGGGAGACGAGCAGTACTTC. It yields the protein CASSFSGQGDEQYF.